This T cell receptor beta chain derives from a study of blood T cell repertoires in COVID-19 (TCRdb year 2020). Background on the whole study: Samples covering the acute and convalescent phases of COVID-19 were provided by collaborators in the United States, Italy and Spain. The material from the prospective study consisted of cDNA or gDNA derived from T cells, B-cell-depleted T cells, or PBMCs. The dataset comprised deeply sampled blood TCRbeta repertoires from subjects exposed to, actively infected with, or recovered from COVID-19. The repertoires were made available in a free public database intended to serve as a resource for research on the immune response to SARS-CoV-2. The samples were drawn from two sources: the first 160 participants of the ongoing ImmuneRACE study, and over 950 subjects contributed by 6 global collaborators. Nearly every sample came with metadata listing a de-identified subject ID, COVID-19 status, age in years and sex. HLA class I and class II types, where available, came from metadata supplied by the sample provider rather than from assay-based typing. Paper-wide results and their limitations: The amount of clinical and demographic metadata varied by source and participant and was provided uncurated.

TCRbeta CDR3 regions were amplified from genomic DNA by means of the immunoSEQ Assay, a bias-controlled multiplex PCR. In the paper's pipeline: The number of nucleated cells in each sample was estimated by amplification of reference gene primers within the assay. Sequence reads were collapsed and filtered to measure the absolute abundance of every unique TCRbeta CDR3 rearrangement. For each sample, productive Simpson clonality was calculated as the square root of Simpson's diversity index across productive rearrangements. The table was pulled from immuneACCESS by TCRdb, which kept in-frame rearrangements only. Such tables lose some clones; where checked, under half of the loss comes from unresolved V genes, and the rest has no known cause. V and J calls and clone size are copied from that table; D and trimming were computed from the DNA. The table for this sample lists about 45,000 clones; almost 90% of them were counted only once. Of the sample, 14% is held by the ten largest clones.

Inclusive of the bounding cysteine and phenylalanine, the CDR3 is 17 residues long. Of all the DNA, just the CDR3 is kept, 51 bases in frame from base 1. The germline V gene sets CDR1 to SGHTA and CDR2 to FQGTGA. V is trimmed back by 5 bases and J by 6 bases, and the junction contains 15 bases that no gene match accounts for. Each collaborating institution followed its own protocols to collect whole blood in K2EDTA tubes. For TCRbeta analysis, collaborators shipped samples as frozen whole blood, isolated PBMCs, or DNA extracted from either of those sample types. Comments on this clone: The clone's antigen remains unknown. The sample holds no much larger clone one base away, and base qualities are not on file.

The material sequenced was peripheral blood. The rearranged segments are TRBV7-3 and TRBJ2-3; 9 junctional bases match TRBD1. This receptor was obtained from a human donor in a cohort sampled during active COVID-19. The DNA is TGTGCCAGCAGCCCAACCGGGACAGGGTTTGGAATGGATACGCAGTATTTT. Its protein is CASSPTGTGFGMDTQYF.